This record looks at one TCR beta chain sequence and its context. Its antigen is not known. Positive CCR7 selection of CD45RO-negative cells yielded the naive CD8 cells, and terminally differentiated effector memory CD45RA+ cells were excluded. Recent acute infections and vaccinations were absent in the healthy HIV-negative adult donors. Donors comprised only Caucasian adults living in Nashville, Tennessee. The sample originates from a study of shared clonotypes between healthy human individuals. Data came from immunoSEQ multiplex PCR; TCRdb stores just in-frame clones and leaves some out. The table lists hundreds of thousands of clones, roughly 95% of them singletons. Study-wide findings and caveats: Non-shared clonotypes displayed generation probabilities falling below those of clonotypes present in all four donors.

This CDR3 is built from 17 residues. Trimming removed 3 bases at V and 7 bases at J, with 25 bases between. The germline gives CDR1 SGDLS, CDR2 YYNGEE. Sequencing was carried out using naive CD8+ T cells sorted from blood. The TCR originated in a woman in her thirties in good health. This chain connects TRBV9 to TRBJ2-5; D is perhaps TRBD2 (6 bases). The CDR3 DNA sequence: TGTGCCAGCAGCGAAAACCAGGCGAGGGAGGAGGTGGTGACCCAGTACTTC. Amino acid sequence: CASSENQAREEVVTQYF.